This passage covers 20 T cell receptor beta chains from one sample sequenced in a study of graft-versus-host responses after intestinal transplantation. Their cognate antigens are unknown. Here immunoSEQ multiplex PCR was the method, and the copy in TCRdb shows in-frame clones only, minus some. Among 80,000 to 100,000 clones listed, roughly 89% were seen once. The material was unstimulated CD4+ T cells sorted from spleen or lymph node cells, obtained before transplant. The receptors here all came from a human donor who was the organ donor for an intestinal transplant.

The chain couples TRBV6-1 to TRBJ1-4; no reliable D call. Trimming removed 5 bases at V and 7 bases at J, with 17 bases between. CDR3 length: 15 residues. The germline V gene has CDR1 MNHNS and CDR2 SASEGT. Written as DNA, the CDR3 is TGTGCCAGCAGTAGGAGTAATGGCAGAAGTGAAAAACTGTTTTTT. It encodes CASSRSNGRSEKLFF.

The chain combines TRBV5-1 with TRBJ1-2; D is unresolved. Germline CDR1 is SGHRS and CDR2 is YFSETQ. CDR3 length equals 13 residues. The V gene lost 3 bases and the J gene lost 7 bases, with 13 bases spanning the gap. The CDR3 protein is CASSSLSTLGYTF. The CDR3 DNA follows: TGCGCCAGCAGCTCCCTTTCTACGCTTGGCTACACCTTC. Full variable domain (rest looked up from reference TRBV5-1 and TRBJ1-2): KAGVTQTPRYLIKTRGQQVTLSCSPISGHRSVSWYQQTPGQGLQFLFEYFSETQRNKGNFPGRFSGRQFSNSRSEMNVSTLELGDSALYLCASSSLSTLGYTFGSGTRLTVV.

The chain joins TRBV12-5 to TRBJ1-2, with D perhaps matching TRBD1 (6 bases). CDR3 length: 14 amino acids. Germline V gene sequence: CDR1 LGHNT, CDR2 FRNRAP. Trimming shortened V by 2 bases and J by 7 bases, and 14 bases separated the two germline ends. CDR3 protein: CASGLLDRLGGYTF. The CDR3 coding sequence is TGTGCTAGTGGTTTGCTTGACAGGTTGGGTGGCTACACCTTC.

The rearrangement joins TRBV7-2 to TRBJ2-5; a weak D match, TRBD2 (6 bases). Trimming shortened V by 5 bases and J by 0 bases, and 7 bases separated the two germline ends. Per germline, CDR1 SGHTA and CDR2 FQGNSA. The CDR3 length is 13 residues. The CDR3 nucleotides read TGTGCCAGCAGCCGGGACTACCAAGAGACCCAGTACTTC. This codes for CASSRDYQETQYF.

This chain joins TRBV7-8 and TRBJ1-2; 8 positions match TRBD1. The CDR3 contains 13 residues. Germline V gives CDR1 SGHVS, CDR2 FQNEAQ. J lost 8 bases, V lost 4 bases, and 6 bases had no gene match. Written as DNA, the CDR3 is TGTGCCAGCAGCTCCCGGACAGGGAGAGGCTACACCTTC. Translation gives CASSSRTGRGYTF.

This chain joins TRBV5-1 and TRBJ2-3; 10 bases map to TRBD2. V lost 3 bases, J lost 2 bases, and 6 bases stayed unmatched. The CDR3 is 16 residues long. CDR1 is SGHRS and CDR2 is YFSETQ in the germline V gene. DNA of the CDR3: TGCGCCAGCAGCTCGATAGCGGGGGGAAACACAGATACGCAGTATTTT. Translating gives CASSSIAGGNTDTQYF.

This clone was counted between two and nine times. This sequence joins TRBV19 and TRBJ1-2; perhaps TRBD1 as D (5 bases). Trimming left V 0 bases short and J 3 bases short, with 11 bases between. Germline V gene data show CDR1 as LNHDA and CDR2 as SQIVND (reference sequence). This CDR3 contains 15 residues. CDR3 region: CASSIEGAGYYGYTF. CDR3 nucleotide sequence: TGTGCCAGTAGTATAGAAGGGGCCGGATACTATGGCTACACCTTC.

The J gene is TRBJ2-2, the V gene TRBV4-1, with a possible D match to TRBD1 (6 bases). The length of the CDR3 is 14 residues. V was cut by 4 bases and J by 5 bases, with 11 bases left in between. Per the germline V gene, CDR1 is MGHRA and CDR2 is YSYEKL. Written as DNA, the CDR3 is TGCGCCAGCAGCCGCATTCAGGGGACCGGGGAGCTGTTTTTT. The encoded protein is CASSRIQGTGELFF.

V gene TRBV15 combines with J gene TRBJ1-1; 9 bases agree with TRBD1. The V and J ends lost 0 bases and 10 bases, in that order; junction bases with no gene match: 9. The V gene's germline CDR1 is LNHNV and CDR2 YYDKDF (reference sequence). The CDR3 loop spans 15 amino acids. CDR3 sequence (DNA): TGTGCCACCAGCAGAGAACAGGGGGCGGGACTCGGAGCTTTCTTT. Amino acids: CATSREQGAGLGAFF.

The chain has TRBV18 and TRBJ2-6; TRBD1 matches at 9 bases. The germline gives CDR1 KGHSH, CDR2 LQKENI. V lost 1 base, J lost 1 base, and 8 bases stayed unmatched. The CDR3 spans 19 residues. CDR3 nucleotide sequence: TGTGCCAGCTCACCACGGGGACAGGGCGAAGGGTCTGGGGCCAACGTCCTGACTTTC. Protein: CASSPRGQGEGSGANVLTF. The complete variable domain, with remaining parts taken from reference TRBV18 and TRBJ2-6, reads NAGVMQNPRHLVRRRGQEARLRCSPMKGHSHVYWYRQLPEEGLKFMVYLQKENIIDESGMPKERFSAEFPKEGPSILRIQQVVRGDSAAYFCASSPRGQGEGSGANVLTFGAGSRLTVL.

The CDR3 nucleotides read TGTGCCAGCAGCGTAGAACCCTTCGGACGGAGGACTTTCTTT. This codes for CASSVEPFGRRTFF. The chain has TRBV9 and TRBJ1-1; no firm D call. Germline CDR1 SGDLS, CDR2 YYNGEE. The CDR3 covers 14 residues. Trimming took off 0 bases at V and 12 bases at J, with 18 bases between the two ends. Drawing the rest from reference TRBV9 and TRBJ1-1, the complete variable domain is DSGVTQTPKHLITATGQRVTLRCSPRSGDLSVYWYQQSLDQGLQFLIQYYNGEERAKGNILERFSAQQFPDLHSELNLSSLELGDSALYFCASSVEPFGRRTFFGQGTRLTVV.

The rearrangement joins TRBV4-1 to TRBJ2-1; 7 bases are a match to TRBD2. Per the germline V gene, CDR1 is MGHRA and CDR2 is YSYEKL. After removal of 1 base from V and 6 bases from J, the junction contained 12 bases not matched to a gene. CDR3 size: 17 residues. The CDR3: CASSQAVAGVRSNEQFF. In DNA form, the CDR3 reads TGCGCCAGCAGCCAAGCGGTGGCGGGGGTTAGGAGCAATGAGCAGTTCTTC.

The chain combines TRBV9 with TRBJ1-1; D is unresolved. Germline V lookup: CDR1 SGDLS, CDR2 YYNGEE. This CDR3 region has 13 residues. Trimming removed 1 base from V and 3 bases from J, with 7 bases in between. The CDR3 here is CASSVKGDTEAFF. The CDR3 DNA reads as TGTGCCAGCAGCGTAAAGGGAGACACTGAAGCTTTCTTT.

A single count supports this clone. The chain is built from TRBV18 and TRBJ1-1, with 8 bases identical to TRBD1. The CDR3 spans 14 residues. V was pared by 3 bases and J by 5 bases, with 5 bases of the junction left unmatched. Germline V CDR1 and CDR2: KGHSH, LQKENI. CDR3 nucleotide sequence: TGTGCCAGCTCACCCAGGGGGCGTGGAACTGAAGCTTTCTTT. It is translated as CASSPRGRGTEAFF. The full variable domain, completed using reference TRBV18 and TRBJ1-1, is NAGVMQNPRHLVRRRGQEARLRCSPMKGHSHVYWYRQLPEEGLKFMVYLQKENIIDESGMPKERFSAEFPKEGPSILRIQQVVRGDSAAYFCASSPRGRGTEAFFGQGTRLTVV.

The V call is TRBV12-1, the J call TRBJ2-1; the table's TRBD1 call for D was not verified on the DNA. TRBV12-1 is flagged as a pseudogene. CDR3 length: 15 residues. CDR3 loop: CASSADRELYNEQFF. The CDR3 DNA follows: TGTGCCAGCAGTGCCGACAGGGAACTATACAATGAGCAGTTCTTC.

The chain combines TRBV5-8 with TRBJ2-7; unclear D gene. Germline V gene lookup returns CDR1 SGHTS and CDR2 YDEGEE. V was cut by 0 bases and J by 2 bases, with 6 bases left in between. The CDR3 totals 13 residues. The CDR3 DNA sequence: TGTGCCAGCAGCTTGGGAGTTCCCTACGAGCAGTACTTC. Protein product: CASSLGVPYEQYF.

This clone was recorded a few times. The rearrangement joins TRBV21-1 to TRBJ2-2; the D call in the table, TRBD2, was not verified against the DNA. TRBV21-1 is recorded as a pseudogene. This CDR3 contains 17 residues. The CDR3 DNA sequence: TGTGCCAGCAGCAAAATGTGGGGGGGAGAGAACACCGGGGAGCTGTTTTTT. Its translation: CASSKMWGGENTGELFF.

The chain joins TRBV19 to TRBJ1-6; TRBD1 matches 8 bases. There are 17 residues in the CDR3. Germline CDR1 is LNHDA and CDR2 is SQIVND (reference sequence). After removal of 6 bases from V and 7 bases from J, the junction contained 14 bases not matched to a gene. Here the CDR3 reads CASSLFQGAALNSPLHF. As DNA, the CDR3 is TGTGCCAGTAGCTTGTTCCAGGGGGCGGCTTTGAATTCACCCCTCCACTTT.

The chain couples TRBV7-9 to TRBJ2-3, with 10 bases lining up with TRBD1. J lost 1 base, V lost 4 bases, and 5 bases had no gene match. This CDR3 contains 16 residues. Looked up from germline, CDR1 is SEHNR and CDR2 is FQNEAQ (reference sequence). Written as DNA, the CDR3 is TGTGCCAGCAGCTGGGGGGGGACAGGGGGCACAGATACGCAGTATTTT. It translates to CASSWGGTGGTDTQYF.

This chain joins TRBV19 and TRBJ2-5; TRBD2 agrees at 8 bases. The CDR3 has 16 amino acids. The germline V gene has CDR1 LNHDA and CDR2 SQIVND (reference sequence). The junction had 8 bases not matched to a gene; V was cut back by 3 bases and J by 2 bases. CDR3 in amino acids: CASSMRRGAQQETQYF. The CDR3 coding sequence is TGTGCCAGTAGTATGAGGCGGGGGGCCCAACAAGAGACCCAGTACTTC.